This T cell receptor beta chain appears in the sequencing data of a study of cytomegalovirus exposure and HLA in healthy donors. V lost 3 bases and J lost 4, with 10 bases in between. The germline V gene has CDR1 SGHNT and CDR2 YYREEE (reference sequence). The CDR3 runs to 13 residues. The PCR had 60 Vbeta and 13 Jbeta primers. Profiled with immunoSEQ multiplex PCR; TCRdb holds only in-frame clones, not every one. The sample has about 130,000 clones, 80% seen once. With regard to this clone: Its cognate antigen is unknown.

Study observations and caveats: As a later analysis revealed, the rate of TCR association differed by HLA locus, with DRB1 most and HLA-C fewest. The authors later linked a missense DCLRE1C variant to TCR beta V- and J-gene trimming. The records held CMV serostatus as the only immune exposure information. Overall, approximately 150 TCR beta chains were annotated as cytomegalovirus-associated.

The sample was PBMCs. The rearrangement uses TRBV5-4 and TRBJ1-1; unclear D gene. This sequence was found in a man in his forties or fifties in good health and CMV-seronegative. The CDR3 is CASSSGAATEAFF. For the CDR3, the DNA is TGTGCCAGCAGCTCCGGCGCGGCCACTGAAGCTTTCTTT.